A selection of T cell receptor beta chains follows, all from one sample in a study of response to subunit inactivated influenza vaccine. TCRdb redid the calling of the RT-PCR reads with MiXCR, one entry per CDR3 protein. Of approximately 700,000 distinct CDR3 sequences listed, around 14% are singletons. The material was PBMCs from blood, obtained less than 13 days after vaccination. The receptors were sampled from a man aged 50 or older who received an inactivated influenza vaccine. Each CDR3 is given with its conserved first and last residue. D genes are given only for firm matches. The size entry is marked missing in some rows and otherwise reads once, few, many or a size class.

J	D	V	size	CDR3	DNA
TRBJ2-2	-	TRBV12-3/TRBV12-4	-	CASSPVGGAGELFF	TGTGCCAGCAGCCCCGTCGGGGGTGCCGGGGAGCTGTTTTTT
TRBJ1-1	TRBD1	TRBV28	few	CASRQTGGRGMAFF	TGTGCCAGCAGACAAACAGGGGGCCGGGGTATGGCTTTCTTT
TRBJ2-4	-	TRBV20-1	-	CSARDFAKAKNIQYF	TGCAGTGCTAGAGATTTTGCCAAGGCCAAAAACATTCAGTACTTC
TRBJ2-3	-	TRBV11-2	few	CASSFYVGSTDTQYF	TGTGCCAGCAGCTTTTATGTGGGTAGCACAGATACGCAGTATTTT
TRBJ2-1	TRBD2	TRBV10-3	-	CAISPTSGSPHEQFF	TGTGCCATCAGTCCTACTAGCGGGAGCCCCCATGAGCAGTTCTTC
TRBJ2-4	TRBD1	TRBV7-6	-	CASSTPTGGGSYGNIQYF	TGTGCCAGCAGCACCCCGACAGGGGGCGGTTCTTACGGGAACATTCAGTACTTC
TRBJ1-1	-	TRBV5-1	-	CASSLESGRPNTEAFF	TGCGCCAGCAGCTTGGAATCGGGCAGACCGAACACTGAAGCTTTCTTT
TRBJ1-5	-	TRBV20-1	many	CSARPLNQPQHF	TGCAGTGCCAGACCCCTAAATCAGCCCCAGCATTTT
TRBJ2-7	-	TRBV5-1	-	CASSFADSSYEQYF	TGCGCCAGCAGCTTCGCGGACAGCTCCTACGAGCAGTACTTC
TRBJ2-7	TRBD1	TRBV7-8	few	CASSFYKGAPSYEQYF	TGTGCCAGCAGCTTCTATAAGGGGGCGCCCTCCTACGAGCAGTACTTC
TRBJ2-3	-	TRBV7-2	few	CASSPNPDTQYF	TGTGCCAGCAGCCCGAACCCGGATACGCAGTATTTT
TRBJ1-4	-	TRBV5-1	few	CASSLGPSSNEKLFF	TGCGCCAGCAGCCTGGGGCCCTCCTCTAATGAAAAACTGTTTTTT
TRBJ1-5	-	TRBV5-1	-	CASSLELGGQPQHF	TGCGCCAGCAGCTTGGAGCTGGGGGGTCAGCCCCAGCATTTT
TRBJ2-1	TRBD2	TRBV20-1	-	CSARTTSGPYNEQFF	TGCAGTGCTAGGACGACTAGCGGGCCCTACAATGAGCAGTTCTTC
TRBJ2-1	TRBD2	TRBV2	-	CAICLRLAGGRYSYNEQFF	TGTGCCATCTGTTTAAGGCTAGCGGGAGGGCGATACTCCTACAATGAGCAGTTCTTC
TRBJ2-7	-	TRBV3-1	-	CASSHISEQYF	TGTGCCAGCAGCCATATATCCGAGCAGTACTTC
TRBJ2-1	TRBD2	TRBV5-1	-	CASSALTSGGAGGEQFF	TGCGCCAGCAGCGCCCTGACTAGCGGGGGGGCCGGGGGTGAGCAGTTCTTC
TRBJ1-5	TRBD1	TRBV19	few	CASSSRTGVNQPQHF	TGTGCCAGTAGTTCGAGGACAGGGGTCAATCAGCCCCAGCATTTT
TRBJ2-7	TRBD2	TRBV9	few	CASSASAGVLDEQYF	TGTGCCAGCAGCGCGTCAGCGGGGGTCCTAGACGAGCAGTACTTC
TRBJ2-2	-	TRBV5-1	many	CASSLGPSNTGELFF	TGCGCCAGCAGCTTGGGTCCCTCGAACACCGGGGAGCTGTTTTTT
TRBJ1-5	-	TRBV28	few	CASDWTRGLGYSNQPQHF	TGTGCCAGCGACTGGACGAGGGGGTTGGGGTATAGCAATCAGCCCCAGCATTTT
TRBJ2-1	-	TRBV7-2	many	CASSNKHGGISYNEQFF	TGTGCCAGCAGCAATAAACATGGAGGTATTTCCTACAATGAGCAGTTCTTC
TRBJ1-2	TRBD1	TRBV4-2	few	CASSQDWDRGNGYTF	TGTGCCAGCAGCCAAGATTGGGACAGGGGTAATGGCTACACCTTC
TRBJ1-5	TRBD1	TRBV10-3	-	CAISPGQGSRPQHF	TGTGCCATCAGTCCGGGACAGGGGAGTCGGCCCCAGCATTTT
TRBJ2-3	-	TRBV20-1	few	CSARVPISTDTQYF	TGCAGTGCTAGAGTCCCTATTAGCACAGATACGCAGTATTTT
TRBJ2-1	-	TRBV9	-	CASSVDGGPGNEQFF	TGTGCCAGCAGCGTAGACGGGGGGCCCGGCAATGAGCAGTTCTTC
TRBJ2-5	-	TRBV4-2	few	CASSQEPRGIQETQYF	TGTGCCAGCAGCCAAGAGCCCAGGGGAATCCAAGAGACCCAGTACTTC
TRBJ2-5	-	TRBV20-1	-	CSARDPTGAGTQYF	TGCAGTGCTAGAGATCCCACAGGCGCAGGGACCCAGTACTTC
TRBJ2-1	-	TRBV5-6	-	CASSPLDGQSSYNEQFF	TGTGCCAGCAGCCCCTTAGATGGACAGAGCTCCTACAATGAGCAGTTCTTC
TRBJ1-4	TRBD1	TRBV7-8	few	CASSKGQANEKLFF	TGTGCCAGCAGCAAAGGACAGGCCAATGAAAAACTGTTTTTT
TRBJ2-7	-	TRBV30	few	CAWSPGSYEQYF	TGTGCCTGGAGTCCCGGTTCCTACGAGCAGTACTTC
TRBJ2-1	-	TRBV7-6	few	CASSLVSGGRDRNEQFF	TGTGCCAGCAGCTTAGTATCTGGCGGGCGGGATCGCAATGAGCAGTTCTTC
TRBJ2-5	-	TRBV12-3/TRBV12-4	-	CASSLAGGGLETQYF	TGTGCCAGCAGTTTAGCGGGAGGAGGCCTCGAGACCCAGTACTTC
TRBJ2-2	-	TRBV18	many	CASSRRGPSGSNTGELFF	TGTGCCAGCTCCCGCAGGGGGCCTAGCGGGTCGAACACCGGGGAGCTGTTTTTT
TRBJ2-3	-	TRBV6-1	few	CASRQRDGGKDTQYF	TGTGCCAGCAGACAAAGGGACGGGGGAAAGGATACGCAGTATTTT
TRBJ2-5	-	TRBV28	few	CASSGQSMEETQYF	TGTGCCAGCAGCGGACAATCTATGGAAGAGACCCAGTACTTC
TRBJ2-3	-	TRBV29-1	few	CSGLTSTDTQYF	TGCAGCGGATTGACTAGCACAGATACGCAGTATTTT
TRBJ1-2	-	TRBV24-1	many	CATGETGGYGYTF	TGTGCCACCGGGGAAACTGGGGGGTATGGCTACACCTTC
TRBJ2-5	-	TRBV18	-	CASSPLQPETQYF	TGTGCCAGCTCACCACTCCAGCCGGAGACCCAGTACTTC
TRBJ2-7	-	TRBV15	few	CATSRGAEREQYF	TGTGCCACCAGCAGAGGGGCAGAAAGGGAGCAGTACTTC
TRBJ2-1	TRBD1	TRBV29-1	-	CSVALGQGGAEQFF	TGCAGCGTGGCGTTAGGACAGGGGGGGGCTGAGCAGTTCTTC
TRBJ2-7	TRBD1	TRBV7-2	-	CASSLVGQGGNEQYF	TGTGCCAGCAGCTTAGTGGGACAGGGGGGAAACGAGCAGTACTTC
TRBJ2-2	-	TRBV24-1	few	CATRMTGDTGELFF	TGTGCCACCAGAATGACGGGAGACACCGGGGAGCTGTTTTTT